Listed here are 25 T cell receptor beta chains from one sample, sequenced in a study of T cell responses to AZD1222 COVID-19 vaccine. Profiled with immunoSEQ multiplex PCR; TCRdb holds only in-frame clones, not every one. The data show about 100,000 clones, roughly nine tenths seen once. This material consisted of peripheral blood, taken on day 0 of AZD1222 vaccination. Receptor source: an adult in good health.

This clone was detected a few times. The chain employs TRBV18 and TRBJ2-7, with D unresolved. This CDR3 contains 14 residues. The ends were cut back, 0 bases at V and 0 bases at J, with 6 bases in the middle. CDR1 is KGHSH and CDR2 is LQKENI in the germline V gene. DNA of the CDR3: TGTGCCAGCTCACCACCGGCTAGCTCCTACGAGCAGTACTTC. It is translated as CASSPPASSYEQYF.

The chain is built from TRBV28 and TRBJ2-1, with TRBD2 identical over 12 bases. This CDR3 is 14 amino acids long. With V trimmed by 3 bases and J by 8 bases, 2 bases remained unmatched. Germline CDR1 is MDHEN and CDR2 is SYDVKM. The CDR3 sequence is CASSLTSGSYEQFF. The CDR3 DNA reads TGTGCCAGCAGTTTGACTAGCGGGAGTTATGAGCAGTTCTTC.

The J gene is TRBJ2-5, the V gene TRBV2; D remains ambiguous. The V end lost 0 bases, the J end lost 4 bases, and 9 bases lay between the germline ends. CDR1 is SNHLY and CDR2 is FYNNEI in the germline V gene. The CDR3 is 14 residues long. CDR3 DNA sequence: TGTGCCAGCAGTGAAGCGCCCAGGTCAGAGACCCAGTACTTC. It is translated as CASSEAPRSETQYF.

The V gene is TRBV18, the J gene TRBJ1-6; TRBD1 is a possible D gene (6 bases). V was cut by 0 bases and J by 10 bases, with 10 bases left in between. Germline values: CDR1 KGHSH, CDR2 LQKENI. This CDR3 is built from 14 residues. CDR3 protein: CASSPPQGGSPLHF. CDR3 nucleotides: TGTGCCAGCTCACCACCACAGGGCGGCTCACCCCTCCACTTT.

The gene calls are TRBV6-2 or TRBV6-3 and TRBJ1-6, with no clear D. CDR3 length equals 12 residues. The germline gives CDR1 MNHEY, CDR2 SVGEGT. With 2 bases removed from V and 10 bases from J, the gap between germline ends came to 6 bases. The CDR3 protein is CASSYVRSPLHF. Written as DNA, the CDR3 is TGTGCCAGCAGTTACGTACGGTCACCCCTCCACTTT.

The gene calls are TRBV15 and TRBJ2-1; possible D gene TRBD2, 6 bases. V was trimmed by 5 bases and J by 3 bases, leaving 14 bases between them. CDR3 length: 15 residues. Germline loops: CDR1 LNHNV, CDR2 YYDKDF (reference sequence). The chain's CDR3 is CATSGRERVYNEQFF. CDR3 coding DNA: TGTGCCACCAGCGGTCGGGAGAGGGTCTACAATGAGCAGTTCTTC. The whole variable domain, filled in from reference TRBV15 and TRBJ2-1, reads DAMVIQNPRYQVTQFGKPVTLSCSQTLNHNVMYWYQQKSSQAPKLLFHYYDKDFNNEADTPDNFQSRRPNTSFCFLDIRSPGLGDTAMYLCATSGRERVYNEQFFGPGTRLTVL.

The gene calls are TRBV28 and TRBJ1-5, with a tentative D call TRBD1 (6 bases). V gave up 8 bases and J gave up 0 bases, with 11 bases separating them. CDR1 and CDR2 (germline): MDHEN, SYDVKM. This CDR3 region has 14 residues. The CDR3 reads CASGWGASNQPQHF. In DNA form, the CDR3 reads TGTGCCAGCGGTTGGGGGGCTAGCAATCAGCCCCAGCATTTT.

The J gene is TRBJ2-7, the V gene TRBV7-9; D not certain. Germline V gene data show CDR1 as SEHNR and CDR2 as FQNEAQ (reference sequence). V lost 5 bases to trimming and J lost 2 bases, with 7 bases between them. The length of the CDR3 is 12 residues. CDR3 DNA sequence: TGTGCCAGCAGCCGCTCCCCCTACGAGCAGTACTTC. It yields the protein CASSRSPYEQYF.

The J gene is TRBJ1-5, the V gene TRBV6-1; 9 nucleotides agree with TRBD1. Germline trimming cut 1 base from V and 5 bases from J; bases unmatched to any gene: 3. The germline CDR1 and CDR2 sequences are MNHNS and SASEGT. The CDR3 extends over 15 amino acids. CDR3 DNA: TGTGCCAGCAGTGAAGTAGGGACAGGGCATCAGCCCCAGCATTTT. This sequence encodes CASSEVGTGHQPQHF.

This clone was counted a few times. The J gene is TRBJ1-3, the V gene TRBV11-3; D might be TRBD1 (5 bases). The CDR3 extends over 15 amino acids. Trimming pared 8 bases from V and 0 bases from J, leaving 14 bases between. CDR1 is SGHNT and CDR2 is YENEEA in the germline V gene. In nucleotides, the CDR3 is TGTGCCAGCGGAGGGGCACGGAGCTCTGGAAACACCATATATTTT. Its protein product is CASGGARSSGNTIYF.

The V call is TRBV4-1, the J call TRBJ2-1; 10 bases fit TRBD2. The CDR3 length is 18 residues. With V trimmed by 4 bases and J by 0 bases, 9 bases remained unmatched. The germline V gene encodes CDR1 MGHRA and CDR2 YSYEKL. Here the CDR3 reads CASSPTSGTISSYNEQFF. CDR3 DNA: TGCGCCAGCAGCCCCACTAGCGGGACTATTAGCTCCTACAATGAGCAGTTCTTC.

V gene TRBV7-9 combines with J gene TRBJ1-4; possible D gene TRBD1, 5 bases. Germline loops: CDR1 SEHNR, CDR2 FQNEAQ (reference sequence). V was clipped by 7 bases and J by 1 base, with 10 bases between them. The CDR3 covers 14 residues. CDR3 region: CASNRQGTNEKLFF. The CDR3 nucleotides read TGTGCCAGCAATCGTCAGGGAACTAATGAAAAACTGTTTTTT.

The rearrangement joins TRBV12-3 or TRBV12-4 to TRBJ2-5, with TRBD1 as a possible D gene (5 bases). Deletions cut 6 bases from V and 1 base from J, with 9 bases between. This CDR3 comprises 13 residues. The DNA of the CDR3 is TGTGCCAGCAGGGCAGGGCCCCAAGAGACCCAGTACTTC. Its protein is CASRAGPQETQYF.

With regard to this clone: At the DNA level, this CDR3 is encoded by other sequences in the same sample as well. The CDR3 loop is CASSPGQGNTIYF. In DNA, the CDR3 is TGTGCCAGCAGCCCGGGACAGGGAAACACCATATATTTT. The gene calls are TRBV7-2 and TRBJ1-3; 7 positions match TRBD1. Germline V gene data show CDR1 as SGHTA and CDR2 as FQGNSA. The CDR3 has 13 amino acids. After removal of 5 bases from V and 4 bases from J, the junction contained 2 bases not matched to a gene.

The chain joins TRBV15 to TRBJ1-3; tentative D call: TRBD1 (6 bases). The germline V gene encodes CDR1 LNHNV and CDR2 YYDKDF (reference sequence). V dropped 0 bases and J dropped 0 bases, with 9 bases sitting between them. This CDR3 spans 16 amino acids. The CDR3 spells CATSREQGYSGNTIYF. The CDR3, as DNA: TGTGCCACCAGCAGAGAACAGGGTTACTCTGGAAACACCATATATTTT.

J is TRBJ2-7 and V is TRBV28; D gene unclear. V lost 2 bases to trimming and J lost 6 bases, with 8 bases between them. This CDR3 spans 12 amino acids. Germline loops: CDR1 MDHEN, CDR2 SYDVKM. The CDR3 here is CASSLTASEQYF. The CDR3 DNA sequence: TGTGCCAGCAGTTTAACGGCAAGCGAGCAGTACTTC.

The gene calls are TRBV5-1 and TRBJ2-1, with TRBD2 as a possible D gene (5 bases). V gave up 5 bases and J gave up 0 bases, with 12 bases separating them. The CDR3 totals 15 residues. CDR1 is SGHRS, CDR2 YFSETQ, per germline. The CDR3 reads CASSTEGFSYNEQFF. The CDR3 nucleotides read TGCGCCAGCAGTACCGAGGGCTTCTCCTACAATGAGCAGTTCTTC. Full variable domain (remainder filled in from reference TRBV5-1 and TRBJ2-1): KAGVTQTPRYLIKTRGQQVTLSCSPISGHRSVSWYQQTPGQGLQFLFEYFSETQRNKGNFPGRFSGRQFSNSRSEMNVSTLELGDSALYLCASSTEGFSYNEQFFGPGTRLTVL.

CDR3 DNA: TGTGCCACCAGTGATAATGAGTTGACGGGCATCTTGGGCGGTTCACCCCTCCACTTT. Protein sequence: CATSDNELTGILGGSPLHF. V and J are TRBV24-1 and TRBJ1-6; unclear D gene. CDR3 size: 19 residues. Germline CDR1 and CDR2: KGHDR and SFDVKD. V was cut by 3 bases and J by 9 bases, with 26 bases left in between.

Here the CDR3 reads CASSYSASGNEQFF. In nucleotides, the CDR3 is TGTGCCAGCAGTTATTCGGCTAGCGGCAATGAGCAGTTCTTC. The V call is TRBV6-4, the J call TRBJ2-1; TRBD2 aligns across 7 bases. Germline trimming cut 5 bases from V and 6 bases from J; bases unmatched to any gene: 7. This CDR3 is built from 14 residues. CDR1 MRHNA and CDR2 SNTAGT come from the germline V gene.

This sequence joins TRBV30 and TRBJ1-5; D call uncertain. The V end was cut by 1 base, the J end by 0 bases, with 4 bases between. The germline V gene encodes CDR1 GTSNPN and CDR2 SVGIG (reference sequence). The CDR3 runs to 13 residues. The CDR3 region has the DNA TGTGCCTGGAGTGAAAATAGCAATCAGCCCCAGCATTTT. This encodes CAWSENSNQPQHF.

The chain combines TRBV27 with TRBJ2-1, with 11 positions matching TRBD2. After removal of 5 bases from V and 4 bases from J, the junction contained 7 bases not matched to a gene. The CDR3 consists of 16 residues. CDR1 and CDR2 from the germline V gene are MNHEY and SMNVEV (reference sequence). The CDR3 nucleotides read TGTGCCAGCAGTCCCTCCGGGACTAGCGGATACAATGAGCAGTTCTTC. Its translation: CASSPSGTSGYNEQFF.

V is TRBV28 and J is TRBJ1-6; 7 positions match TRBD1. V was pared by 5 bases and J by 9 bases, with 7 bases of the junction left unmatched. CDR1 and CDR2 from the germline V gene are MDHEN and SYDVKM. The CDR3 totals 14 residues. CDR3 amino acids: CASSPRQGSSPLHF. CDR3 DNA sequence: TGTGCCAGCAGTCCTAGACAGGGTTCTTCACCCCTCCACTTT.

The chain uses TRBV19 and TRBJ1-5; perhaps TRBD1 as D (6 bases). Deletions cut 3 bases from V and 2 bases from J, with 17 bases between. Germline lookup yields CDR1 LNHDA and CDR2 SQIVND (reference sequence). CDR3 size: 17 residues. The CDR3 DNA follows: TGTGCCAGTAGTATTCGAGTGGGGGCGATCGGCAATCAGCCCCAGCATTTT. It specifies CASSIRVGAIGNQPQHF.

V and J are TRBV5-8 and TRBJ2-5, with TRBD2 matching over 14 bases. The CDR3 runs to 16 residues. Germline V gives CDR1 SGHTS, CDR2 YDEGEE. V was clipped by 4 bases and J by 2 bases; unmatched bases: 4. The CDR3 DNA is TGTGCCAGCAGCCTAGGGACTAGCGGGGGACAAGAGACCCAGTACTTC. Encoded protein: CASSLGTSGGQETQYF.

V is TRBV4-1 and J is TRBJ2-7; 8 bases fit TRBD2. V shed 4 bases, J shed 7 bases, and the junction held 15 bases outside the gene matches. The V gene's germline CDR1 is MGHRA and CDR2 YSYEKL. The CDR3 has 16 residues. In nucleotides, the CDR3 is TGCGCCAGCAGCCGGGAGGGGCAAGCGGGAGCGATAGAGCAGTACTTC. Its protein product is CASSREGQAGAIEQYF.